Described below is a single TCR beta chain sequence and its context. This record belongs to a study of cytomegalovirus exposure and HLA in healthy donors. Libraries were prepared by immunoSEQ multiplex PCR; TCRdb keeps only in-frame clonotypes and omits some of them. Here the sample spans tens of thousands of clones, approximately 96% being singletons. This CDR3 contains 15 residues. Germline-derived CDR1 and CDR2 are MNHEY and SVGAGI. V lost 9 bases to trimming and J lost 4 bases, with 19 bases between them. This chain links TRBV6-5 with TRBJ1-5; the D is unclear. This sequence was found in a woman aged 18-29 years in good health and CMV-seropositive. Material for sequencing was PBMCs. This CDR3 reads CARNSGAEPNQPQHF. The CDR3 nucleotides are TGTGCCAGAAATTCGGGAGCCGAACCAAATCAGCCCCAGCATTTT.